This TCR beta chain was profiled in a study of T cell responses to AZD1222 COVID-19 vaccine. Overall study findings and caveats: Spike was spanned by vaccine-associated CD4 TCRs, with dominance at 160-218 and 743-854.

Assay: immunoSEQ multiplex PCR; the TCRdb copy retains only in-frame clones and omits some. Of about 120,000 clones listed, 80% to 90% are singletons. The CDR3 runs 12 residues. Trimming cost V 3 bases and J 2 bases, with 5 bases left between them. This clone was seen just once. The antigen remains undetermined. The V gene is TRBV12-3 or TRBV12-4, the J gene TRBJ2-7; no firm D call. The sequence was obtained from an adult in good health. The specimen was peripheral blood, collected on day 0 of MenACWY control vaccination. The chain's CDR3 is CASSFAAYEQYF. The CDR3 DNA is TGTGCCAGCAGTTTCGCGGCCTACGAGCAGTACTTC.